Below, one TCR beta chain is given with its context. This sample is part of a study of blood T cell repertoires in COVID-19. Turning to the study itself: Researchers got acute and convalescent COVID-19 samples from the United States, Italy and Spain. T cells, B-cell-depleted T cells, or PBMCs provided the cDNA or gDNA that served as material.

With V trimmed by 6 bases and J by 1 base, 2 bases remained unmatched. In germline, CDR1 is KGHSH, CDR2 LQKENI. This CDR3 comprises 13 residues. Source study methods: Amplification of reference gene primers was used by the study to estimate nucleated cell counts. Only in-frame clones appear in the TCRdb table, and some are missing; sequencing was by immunoSEQ multiplex PCR. The V and J calls and clone size are taken from that table; D and trimming were inferred from the DNA. The sample has over 150,000 clones; 84% are singletons. The specimen was peripheral blood. This TCR derives from a human donor in a cohort sampled during active COVID-19. The J gene is TRBJ2-7, the V gene TRBV18, with 8 bases fitting TRBD1. The CDR3, as DNA: TGTGCCAGCTCCACAGGGGGTTCCTACGAGCAGTACTTC. The encoded protein is CASSTGGSYEQYF.